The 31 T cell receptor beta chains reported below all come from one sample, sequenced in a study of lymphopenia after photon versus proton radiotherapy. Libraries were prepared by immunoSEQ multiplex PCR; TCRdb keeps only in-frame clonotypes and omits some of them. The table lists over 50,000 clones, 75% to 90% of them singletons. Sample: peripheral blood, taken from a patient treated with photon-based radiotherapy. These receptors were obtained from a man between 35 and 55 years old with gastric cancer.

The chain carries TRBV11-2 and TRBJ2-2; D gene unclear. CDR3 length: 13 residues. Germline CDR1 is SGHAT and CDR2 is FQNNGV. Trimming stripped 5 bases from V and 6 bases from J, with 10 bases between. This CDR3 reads CASSPLRSGELFF. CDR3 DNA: TGTGCCAGCAGCCCCTTAAGGTCCGGGGAGCTGTTTTTT.

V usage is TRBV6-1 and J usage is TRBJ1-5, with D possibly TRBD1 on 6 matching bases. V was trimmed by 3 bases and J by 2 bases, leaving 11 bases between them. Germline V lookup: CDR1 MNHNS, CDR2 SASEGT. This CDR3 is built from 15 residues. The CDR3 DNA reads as TGTGCCAGCAGTGAGGGGGCGCGGGGCAATCAGCCCCAGCATTTT. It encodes CASSEGARGNQPQHF.

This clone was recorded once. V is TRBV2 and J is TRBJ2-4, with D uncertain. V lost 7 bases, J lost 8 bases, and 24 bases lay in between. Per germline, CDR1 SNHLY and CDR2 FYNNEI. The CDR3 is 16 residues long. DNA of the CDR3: TGTGCCAGCACCCCAAGGACGATCCTCCGGGTAGACATTCAGTACTTC. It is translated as CASTPRTILRVDIQYF.

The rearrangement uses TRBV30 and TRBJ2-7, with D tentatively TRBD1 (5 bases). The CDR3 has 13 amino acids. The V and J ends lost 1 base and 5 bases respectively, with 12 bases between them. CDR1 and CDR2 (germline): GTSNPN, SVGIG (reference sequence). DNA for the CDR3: TGTGCCTGGAGTGCCAGGGCCGACGACGAGCAGTACTTC. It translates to CAWSARADDEQYF.

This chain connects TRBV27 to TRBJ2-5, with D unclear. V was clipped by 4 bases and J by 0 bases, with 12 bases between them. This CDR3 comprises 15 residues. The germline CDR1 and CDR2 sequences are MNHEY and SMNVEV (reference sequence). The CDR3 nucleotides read TGTGCCAGCAGTTCAGTTCCCGTGTACCAAGAGACCCAGTACTTC. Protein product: CASSSVPVYQETQYF.

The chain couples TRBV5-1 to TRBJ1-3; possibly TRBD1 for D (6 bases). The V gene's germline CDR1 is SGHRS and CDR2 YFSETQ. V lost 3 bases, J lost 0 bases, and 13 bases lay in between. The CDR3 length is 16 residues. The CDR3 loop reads CASSYRDQSSGNTIYF. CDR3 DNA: TGCGCCAGCAGCTACAGGGATCAGAGCTCTGGAAACACCATATATTTT.

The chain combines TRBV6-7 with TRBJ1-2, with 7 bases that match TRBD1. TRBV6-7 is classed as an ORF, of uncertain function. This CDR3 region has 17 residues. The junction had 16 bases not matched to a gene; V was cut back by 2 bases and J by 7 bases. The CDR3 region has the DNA TGTGCCAGCAGTTACCCCGGGGGAGACAGGGACCTTAGTGGCTACACCTTC. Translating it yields CASSYPGGDRDLSGYTF.

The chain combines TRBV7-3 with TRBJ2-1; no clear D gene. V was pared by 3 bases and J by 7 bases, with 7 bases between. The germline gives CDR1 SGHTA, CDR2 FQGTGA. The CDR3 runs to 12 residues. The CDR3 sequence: CASSLSRNEQFF. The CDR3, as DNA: TGTGCCAGCAGCTTGAGTAGGAATGAGCAGTTCTTC.

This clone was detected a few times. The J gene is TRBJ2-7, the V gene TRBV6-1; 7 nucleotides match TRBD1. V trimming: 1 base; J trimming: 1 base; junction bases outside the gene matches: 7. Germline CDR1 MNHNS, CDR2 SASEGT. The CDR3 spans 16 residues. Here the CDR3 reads CASSEGSGGGSYEQYF. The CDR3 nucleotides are TGTGCCAGCAGTGAAGGGTCAGGGGGTGGTTCCTACGAGCAGTACTTC.

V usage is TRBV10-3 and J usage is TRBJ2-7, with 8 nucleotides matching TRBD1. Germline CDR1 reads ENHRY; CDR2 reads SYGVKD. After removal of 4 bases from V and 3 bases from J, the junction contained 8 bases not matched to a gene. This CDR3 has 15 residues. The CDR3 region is CAISGVRGQDYEQYF. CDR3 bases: TGTGCCATCAGTGGTGTCAGGGGGCAAGACTACGAGCAGTACTTC.

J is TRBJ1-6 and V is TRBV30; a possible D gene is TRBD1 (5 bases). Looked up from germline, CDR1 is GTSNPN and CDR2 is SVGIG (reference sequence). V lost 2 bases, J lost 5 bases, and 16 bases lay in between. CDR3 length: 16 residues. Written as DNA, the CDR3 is TGTGCCTGGAGTCCCCGGGGGGGGAGTGATAATTCACCCCTCCACTTT. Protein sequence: CAWSPRGGSDNSPLHF.

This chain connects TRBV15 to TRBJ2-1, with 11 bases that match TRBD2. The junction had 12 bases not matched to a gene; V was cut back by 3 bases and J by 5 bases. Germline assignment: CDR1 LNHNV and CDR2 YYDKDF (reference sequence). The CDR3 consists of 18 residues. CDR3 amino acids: CATSRVFLRLAGHNEQFF. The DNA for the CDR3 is TGTGCCACCAGCAGGGTTTTTCTCCGACTAGCGGGACACAATGAGCAGTTCTTC.

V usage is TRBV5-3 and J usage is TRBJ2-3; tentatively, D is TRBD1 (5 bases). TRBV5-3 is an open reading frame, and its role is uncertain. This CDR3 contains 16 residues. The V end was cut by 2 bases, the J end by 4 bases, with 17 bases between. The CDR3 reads CARSFTGRAYSDTQYF. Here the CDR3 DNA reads TGTGCCAGAAGCTTCACCGGCAGGGCGTATTCAGATACGCAGTATTTT.

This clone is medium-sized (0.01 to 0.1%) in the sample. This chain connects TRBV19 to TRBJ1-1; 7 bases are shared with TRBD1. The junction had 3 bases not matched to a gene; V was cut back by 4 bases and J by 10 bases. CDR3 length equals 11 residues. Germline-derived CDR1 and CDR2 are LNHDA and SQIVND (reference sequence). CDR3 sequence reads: CASSTYRGAFF. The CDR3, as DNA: TGTGCCAGTAGTACCTACAGGGGAGCTTTCTTT.

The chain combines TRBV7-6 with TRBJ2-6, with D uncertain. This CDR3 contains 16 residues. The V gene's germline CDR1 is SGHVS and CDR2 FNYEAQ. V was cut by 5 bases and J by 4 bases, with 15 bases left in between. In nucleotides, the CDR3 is TGTGCCAGCAGCGGAACCATAGGATTCGGGGCCAACGTCCTGACTTTC. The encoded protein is CASSGTIGFGANVLTF.

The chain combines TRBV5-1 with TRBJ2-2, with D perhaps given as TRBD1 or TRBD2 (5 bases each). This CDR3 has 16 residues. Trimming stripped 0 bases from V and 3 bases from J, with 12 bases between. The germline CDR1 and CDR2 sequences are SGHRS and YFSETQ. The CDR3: CASSLAWGRDTGELFF. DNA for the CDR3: TGCGCCAGCAGCTTGGCGTGGGGACGGGACACCGGGGAGCTGTTTTTT.

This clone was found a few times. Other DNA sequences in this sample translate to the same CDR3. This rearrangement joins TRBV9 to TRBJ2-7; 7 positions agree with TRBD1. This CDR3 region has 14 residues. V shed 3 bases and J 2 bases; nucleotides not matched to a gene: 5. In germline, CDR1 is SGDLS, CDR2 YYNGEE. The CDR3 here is CASSGRDSTYEQYF. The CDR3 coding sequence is TGTGCCAGCAGCGGCCGGGACAGTACCTACGAGCAGTACTTC. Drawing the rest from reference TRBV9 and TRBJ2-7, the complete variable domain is DSGVTQTPKHLITATGQRVTLRCSPRSGDLSVYWYQQSLDQGLQFLIQYYNGEERAKGNILERFSAQQFPDLHSELNLSSLELGDSALYFCASSGRDSTYEQYFGPGTRLTVT.

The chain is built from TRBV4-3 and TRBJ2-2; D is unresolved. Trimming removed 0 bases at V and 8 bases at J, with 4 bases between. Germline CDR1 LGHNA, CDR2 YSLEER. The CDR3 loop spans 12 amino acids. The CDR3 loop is CASSQDRGELFF. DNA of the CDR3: TGCGCCAGCAGCCAAGATAGGGGGGAGCTGTTTTTT.

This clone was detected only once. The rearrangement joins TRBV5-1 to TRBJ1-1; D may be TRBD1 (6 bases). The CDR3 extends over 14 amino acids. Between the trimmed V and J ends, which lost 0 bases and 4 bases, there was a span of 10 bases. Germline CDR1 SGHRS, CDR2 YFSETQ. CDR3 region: CASSLARGGTEAFF. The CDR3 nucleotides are TGCGCCAGCAGCTTGGCCAGGGGCGGCACTGAAGCTTTCTTT.

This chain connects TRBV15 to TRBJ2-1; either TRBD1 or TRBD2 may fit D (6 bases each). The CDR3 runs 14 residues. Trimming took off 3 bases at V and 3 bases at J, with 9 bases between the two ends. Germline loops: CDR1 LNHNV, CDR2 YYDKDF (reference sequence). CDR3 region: CATSSGGLYNEQFF. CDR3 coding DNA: TGTGCCACCAGCAGCGGGGGCCTCTACAATGAGCAGTTCTTC.

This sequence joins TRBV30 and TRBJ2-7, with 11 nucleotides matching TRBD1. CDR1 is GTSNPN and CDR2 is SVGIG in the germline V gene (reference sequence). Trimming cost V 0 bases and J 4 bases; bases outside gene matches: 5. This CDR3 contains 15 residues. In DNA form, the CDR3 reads TGTGCCTGGAGTGTAGGGACAGGGGGTATTTACGAGCAGTACTTC. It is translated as CAWSVGTGGIYEQYF.

CDR3 in amino acids: CASSPNRVGNTEAFF. In DNA, the CDR3 is TGTGCCAGCAGCCCTAACAGGGTAGGGAACACTGAAGCTTTCTTT. The chain links TRBV7-9 to TRBJ1-1; tentatively, D is TRBD1 (6 bases). CDR3 length equals 15 residues. From germline, CDR1 is SEHNR and CDR2 FQNEAQ (reference sequence). Trimming shortened V by 5 bases and J by 1 base, and 14 bases separated the two germline ends. Complete variable domain (other parts from reference TRBV7-9 and TRBJ1-1): DTGVSQNPRHKITKRGQNVTFRCDPISEHNRLYWYRQTLGQGPEFLTYFQNEAQLEKSRLLSDRFSAERPKGSFSTLEIQRTEQGDSAMYLCASSPNRVGNTEAFFGQGTRLTVV.

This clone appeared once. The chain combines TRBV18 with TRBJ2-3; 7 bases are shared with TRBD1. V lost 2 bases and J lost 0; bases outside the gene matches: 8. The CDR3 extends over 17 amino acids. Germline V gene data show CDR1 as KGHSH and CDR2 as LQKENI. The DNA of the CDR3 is TGTGCCAGCTCACCAATAAGGGACAGTCCTAGCACAGATACGCAGTATTTT. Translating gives CASSPIRDSPSTDTQYF. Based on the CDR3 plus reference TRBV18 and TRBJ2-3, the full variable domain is NAGVMQNPRHLVRRRGQEARLRCSPMKGHSHVYWYRQLPEEGLKFMVYLQKENIIDESGMPKERFSAEFPKEGPSILRIQQVVRGDSAAYFCASSPIRDSPSTDTQYFGPGTRLTVL.

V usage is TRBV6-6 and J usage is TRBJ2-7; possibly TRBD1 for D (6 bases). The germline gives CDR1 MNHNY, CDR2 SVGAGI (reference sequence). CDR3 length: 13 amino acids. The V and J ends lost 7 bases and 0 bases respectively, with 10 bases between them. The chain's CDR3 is CASTRGSSYEQYF. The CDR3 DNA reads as TGTGCCAGCACCAGGGGCAGCTCCTACGAGCAGTACTTC.

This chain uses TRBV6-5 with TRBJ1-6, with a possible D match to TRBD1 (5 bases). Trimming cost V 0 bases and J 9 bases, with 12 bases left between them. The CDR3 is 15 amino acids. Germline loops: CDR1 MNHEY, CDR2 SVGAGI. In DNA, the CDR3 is TGTGCCAGCAGTTACTCGGGGGATAGAAGTTCACCCCTCCACTTT. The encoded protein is CASSYSGDRSSPLHF.

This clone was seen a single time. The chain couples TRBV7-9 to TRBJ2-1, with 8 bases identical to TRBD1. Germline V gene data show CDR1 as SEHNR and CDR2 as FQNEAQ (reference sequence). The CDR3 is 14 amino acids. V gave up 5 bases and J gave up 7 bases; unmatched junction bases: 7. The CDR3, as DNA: TGTGCCAGCAGCCCCAGGACAGGGAGGAATGAGCAGTTCTTC. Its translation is CASSPRTGRNEQFF.

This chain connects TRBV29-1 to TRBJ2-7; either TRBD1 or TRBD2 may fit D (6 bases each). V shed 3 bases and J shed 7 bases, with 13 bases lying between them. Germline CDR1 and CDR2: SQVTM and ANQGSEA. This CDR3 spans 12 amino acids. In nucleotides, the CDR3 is TGCAGCGTTGATAGGGGGGCCCGGGAGCAGTACTTC. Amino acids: CSVDRGAREQYF.

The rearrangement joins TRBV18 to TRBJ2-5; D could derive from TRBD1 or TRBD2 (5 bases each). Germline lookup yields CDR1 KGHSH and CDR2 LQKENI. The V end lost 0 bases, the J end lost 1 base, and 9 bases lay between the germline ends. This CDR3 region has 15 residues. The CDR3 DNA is TGTGCCAGCTCACCACCCTCCGGGACCCAAGAGACCCAGTACTTC. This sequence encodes CASSPPSGTQETQYF.

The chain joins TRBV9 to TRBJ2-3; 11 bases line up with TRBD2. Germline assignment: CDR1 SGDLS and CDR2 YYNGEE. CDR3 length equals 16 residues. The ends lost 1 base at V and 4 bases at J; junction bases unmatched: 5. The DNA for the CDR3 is TGTGCCAGCAGCGTATTTAGCGGGGGGGCCTCAGATACGCAGTATTTT. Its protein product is CASSVFSGGASDTQYF.

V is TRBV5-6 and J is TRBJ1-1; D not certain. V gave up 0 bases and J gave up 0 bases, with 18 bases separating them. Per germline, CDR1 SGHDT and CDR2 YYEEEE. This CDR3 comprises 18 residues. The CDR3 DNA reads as TGTGCCAGCAGCTTGGGCGGCGGCAGAAGACTCATGAACACTGAAGCTTTCTTT. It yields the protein CASSLGGGRRLMNTEAFF.

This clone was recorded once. CDR3 in amino acids: CASSLRTGGIEQYF. The CDR3, as DNA: TGCGCCAGCAGCTTAAGGACAGGGGGAATCGAGCAGTACTTC. The chain uses TRBV5-1 and TRBJ2-7; 10 bases align to TRBD1. The length of the CDR3 is 14 residues. Germline assignment: CDR1 SGHRS and CDR2 YFSETQ. V lost 2 bases, J lost 6 bases, and 5 bases stayed unmatched.